The clone carrying this T cell receptor (beta chain) was observed once. Its antigen is currently unknown. Profiled with immunoSEQ multiplex PCR; TCRdb holds only in-frame clones, not every one. The sample yields some 28,000 clones, 70% to 90% seen once. This sample stems from a study of PD-1 blockade in classical Hodgkin lymphoma. Notes on the study in general: Nothing has yet pinned down what causes the repertoire differences, possibly disease activity or prior therapy. A reduction in baseline TCR diversity was reportedly seen in newly diagnosed patients relative to healthy donors.

The CDR3 sequence is 15 residues long. V shed 4 bases and J 6 bases; nucleotides not matched to a gene: 8. The V gene's germline CDR1 is SGHTS and CDR2 YDEGEE. Time point indicated: newly diagnosed, previously untreated cHL patient sample. The study purified CD4+ T cells from thawed PBMCs using magnetic negative selection. PBMCs from patients with newly diagnosed, untreated classical Hodgkin lymphoma served as a comparison group for the relapsed/refractory trial patients. The chain joins TRBV5-8 to TRBJ1-4; 8 bases are a match to TRBD1. The sample comprised CD4+ T cells from blood. This TCR was recovered from a human donor with classical Hodgkin lymphoma. The CDR3: CASSIGTGLHEKLFF. CDR3 coding DNA: TGTGCCAGCAGCATCGGGACAGGCCTCCATGAAAAACTGTTTTTT.